A selection of T cell receptor beta chains follows, all from one sample in a study of T-cell memory formation after mild COVID-19. From the 5' RACE reads, TCRdb called clonotypes with MiXCR, one entry per CDR3 protein. The sample carries fewer than 700,000 distinct CDR3 sequences, about 20% recorded once. The sequenced sample was PBMCs or a T cell subset sorted from them (not recorded which). The receptor set was obtained from an adult woman who had mild COVID-19 (a few samples of this study predate the infection). Cell type and time point are not known. Each CDR3 is given with its conserved first and last residue. The D gene is left open where the match is weak. Where a row states a size, it is once, few, many or the class of an expanded clone; other rows omit it.

TGTGCCAGCAGCTTTCTCCCGGGACAGGGTGACGAGCAGTACTTC,CASSFLPGQGDEQYF,few,TRBD1,TRBJ2-7,TRBV7-9
TGTGCCACGACTAGCGGGAGGGCGAAGGGAAATGAGCAGTTCTTC,CATTSGRAKGNEQFF,NA,TRBD2,TRBJ2-1,TRBV24-1
TGCAGTGCCCTCAGATCAGATACGCAGTATTTT,CSALRSDTQYF,NA,NA,TRBJ2-3,TRBV20-1
TGTGCCAGCAGTGACGGAGCGGGGATTAAGGCAGATACGCAGTATTTT,CASSDGAGIKADTQYF,NA,TRBD2,TRBJ2-3,TRBV6-4
TGTGCCTGGACCAAGGGGGCGCCGTCCACTGAAGCTTTCTTT,CAWTKGAPSTEAFF,few,TRBD1,TRBJ1-1,TRBV30
TGTGCCAGCAGTGACCCTAGCGTCCCAAACCCAAATACGCAGTATTTT,CASSDPSVPNPNTQYF,NA,NA,TRBJ2-3,TRBV6-4
TGTGCCAGCAGTCCTCGACAGGGTTGGGAGACCCAGTACTTC,CASSPRQGWETQYF,NA,TRBD1,TRBJ2-5,TRBV12-3/TRBV12-4
TGTGCCACCAGCAGAGAGGGGCACAGACAGGCTCTTTATGGCTACACCTTC,CATSREGHRQALYGYTF,few,NA,TRBJ1-2,TRBV15
TGTGCCAGCACGGGACACCACTACGAGCAGTACTTC,CASTGHHYEQYF,few,NA,TRBJ2-7,TRBV7-9
TGTGCCAGCAGCTTAGGCTTCGGGAGGGCTGAGCAGTTCTTC,CASSLGFGRAEQFF,NA,TRBD2,TRBJ2-1,TRBV7-2
TGTGCCAGCAGCAATTCTTGGCTACCGGATCAGCCCCAGCATTTT,CASSNSWLPDQPQHF,NA,NA,TRBJ1-5,TRBV21-1
TGTGCCAGCAGCTTCGGGACTAGCGGCACAGATACGCAGTATTTT,CASSFGTSGTDTQYF,many,TRBD2,TRBJ2-3,TRBV7-8
TGTGCCACCAGTGAACGACAGGGCTACGAGCAGTACTTC,CATSERQGYEQYF,few,TRBD1,TRBJ2-7,TRBV24-1
TGTGCCAGCAGCCAAGATTGGCCTGGGGCTAGCAGCTACAATGAGCAGTTCTTC,CASSQDWPGASSYNEQFF,few,NA,TRBJ2-1,TRBV14
TGTGCCAGCAGTTTACCCTCAGCGGGGGCGGAGGATACGCAGTATTTT,CASSLPSAGAEDTQYF,NA,TRBD2,TRBJ2-3,TRBV12-3/TRBV12-4
TGTGCCACCAGCAGAGATCCAGGGGGGGCCGATGAGCAGTTCTTC,CATSRDPGGADEQFF,many,NA,TRBJ2-1,TRBV15
TGCAGTGCTAGAAACAGGGGTGAAAATGGCTACACCTTC,CSARNRGENGYTF,once,TRBD1,TRBJ1-2,TRBV20-1
TGTGCCAGCTCCGGGGGATTGAACAACAATGAGCAGTTCTTC,CASSGGLNNNEQFF,NA,NA,TRBJ2-1,TRBV18
TGTGCCAGCAGTGTCCTACAGGGGTCGGCCAAAAACATTCAGTACTTC,CASSVLQGSAKNIQYF,NA,TRBD1,TRBJ2-4,TRBV27
TGTGCCTGGAGTGTATCCGAGACCCAGTACTTC,CAWSVSETQYF,NA,NA,TRBJ2-5,TRBV30
TGTGCCAGCTCACCGCGAAGAGTGCCCGGGGGAGAAACTAATGAAAAACTGTTTTTT,CASSPRRVPGGETNEKLFF,NA,NA,TRBJ1-4,TRBV18
TGCAGTGCGGAGGCCCGGGCACTAGCGGGAGTAGCCGGGGAGCTGTTTTTT,CSAEARALAGVAGELFF,NA,TRBD2,TRBJ2-2,TRBV20-1
TGTGCCAGCAGTCCCGGGACTCACGCCGAGCAGTTCTTC,CASSPGTHAEQFF,NA,NA,TRBJ2-1,TRBV12-3/TRBV12-4
TGTGCCAGCAGCAGGGGAGGCGGGAGGATGTCCGATACGCAGTATTTT,CASSRGGGRMSDTQYF,NA,TRBD2,TRBJ2-3,TRBV5-6
TGTGCCAGCAGCAAAGAGGGGAACAAAAACATTCAGTACTTC,CASSKEGNKNIQYF,few,NA,TRBJ2-4,TRBV21-1
TGTGCCAGTAGTCTTCATCCGGGACAGGGGGCGCCGGGGCAGTACTTC,CASSLHPGQGAPGQYF,NA,TRBD1,TRBJ2-7,TRBV19
TGTGCCAGCAGTTACTCTGAACGGCCTGGGAAATTGAACACTGAAGCTTTCTTT,CASSYSERPGKLNTEAFF,few,NA,TRBJ1-1,TRBV6-5
TGTGCCAGCAGTATAACGGGAGGGACAGATACGCAGTATTTT,CASSITGGTDTQYF,few,TRBD2,TRBJ2-3,TRBV25-1
TGTGCCAGCAGCCATTCTAGCGGTGTTTCCTACGAGCAGTACTTC,CASSHSSGVSYEQYF,few,TRBD2,TRBJ2-7,TRBV12-3/TRBV12-4
TGTGCCAGCAGATCAGGGGTTAGCAATCAGCCCCAGCATTTT,CASRSGVSNQPQHF,few,NA,TRBJ1-5,TRBV12-3/TRBV12-4
TGTGCCAGCAGTCGAACTGGAGGGGGATCCTACAATGAGCAGTTCTTC,CASSRTGGGSYNEQFF,once,NA,TRBJ2-1,TRBV25-1
TGTGCCAGCAGCTTGGAACCCGGTAATTTATACGATGAGCAGTTCTTC,CASSLEPGNLYDEQFF,NA,NA,TRBJ2-1,TRBV5-4
TGCAGTGCTAGAGGCGACAGGCGGACTGGAAACACCATATATTTT,CSARGDRRTGNTIYF,NA,NA,TRBJ1-3,TRBV20-1
TGTGCCAGCTCACCACCTTCGGGCAGTCAAGGCTACACCTTC,CASSPPSGSQGYTF,once,NA,TRBJ1-2,TRBV18
TGTGCCAGCAGCTCCCTTGCGAGGGGGCCTCGGACTGAAGCTTTCTTT,CASSSLARGPRTEAFF,NA,TRBD1,TRBJ1-1,TRBV7-9
TGTGCCAGTATGGATGGGCAAGGGGCCATCGATGAAGCTTTCTTT,CASMDGQGAIDEAFF,NA,NA,TRBJ1-1,TRBV19
TGTGCCAGCAGCACTGGGGGGCATGGCTACACCTTC,CASSTGGHGYTF,NA,NA,TRBJ1-2,TRBV7-9
TGTGCCACCAGTGATTTGGCTCCGGGACAGGGATACACCGGGGAGCTGTTTTTT,CATSDLAPGQGYTGELFF,few,TRBD1,TRBJ2-2,TRBV24-1
TGTGCCAGCACTCTAGCGGGGGGGCCTTGGGAGCAGTACTTC,CASTLAGGPWEQYF,few,TRBD2,TRBJ2-7,TRBV12-3/TRBV12-4
TGTGCCAGCAGCCGCCTCGAAAAGGGTCCCTACGAGCAGTACTTC,CASSRLEKGPYEQYF,few,NA,TRBJ2-7,TRBV6-2/TRBV6-3
TGTGCCAGCAGCTTAGCACAGGGAGGCGTTCGCGTGGAGACCCAGTACTTC,CASSLAQGGVRVETQYF,few,NA,TRBJ2-5,TRBV7-9
TGTGCCAGCAGCTTAGGGGCAGGGGGCGTTGAGCCCCAGCATTTT,CASSLGAGGVEPQHF,NA,TRBD1,TRBJ1-5,TRBV7-9
TGTGCCAGCAGTTATATGAGCGGGGGGGCCGCGGAGCTGTTTTTT,CASSYMSGGAAELFF,NA,TRBD2,TRBJ2-2,TRBV6-5
TGTGCCAGCAGCTTATACGAGACTAACACCGGGGAGCTGTTTTTT,CASSLYETNTGELFF,once,NA,TRBJ2-2,TRBV11-3
TGCAGTTCAGGGCCGCTGGAGGGGACTGAAGCTTTCTTT,CSSGPLEGTEAFF,few,NA,TRBJ1-1,TRBV20-1
TGTGCCAGCAGCTTCACCCCTCGGGGGGCGACCCAGACCCAGTACTTC,CASSFTPRGATQTQYF,few,NA,TRBJ2-5,TRBV7-8
TGCAGCGCGAGCGGGGGGGAATCGGAGACCCAGTACTTC,CSASGGESETQYF,NA,TRBD2,TRBJ2-5,TRBV29-1
TGTGCCAGCAGCGGCGCGGACCAGGGGCCGCCTTTTTATGGCTACACCTTC,CASSGADQGPPFYGYTF,NA,NA,TRBJ1-2,TRBV7-9
TGTGCCAGCAGCTATTCATTATACGAGCAGTACTTC,CASSYSLYEQYF,few,NA,TRBJ2-7,TRBV3-1
TGTGCCAGCAGGCAGGTGGATGAAGCTTTCTTT,CASRQVDEAFF,few,NA,TRBJ1-1,TRBV12-3/TRBV12-4
TGCGCCAGCAGCCAAGATAGGTTCTCCGGTTCCACCTTC,CASSQDRFSGSTF,NA,NA,TRBJ1-2,TRBV4-3
TGTGCCACCAGTGATGCGGGACAGTCCTACAATGAGCAGTTCTTC,CATSDAGQSYNEQFF,NA,NA,TRBJ2-1,TRBV24-1
TGCAGCGTTGAAGCGACCACTAACTCCTACAATGAGCAGTTCTTC,CSVEATTNSYNEQFF,NA,NA,TRBJ2-1,TRBV29-1
TGTGCCAGCAGTTTGGATCAGGGCTCCTACAATGAGCAGTTCTTC,CASSLDQGSYNEQFF,many,NA,TRBJ2-1,TRBV27